This T cell receptor beta chain was found in a study of blood T cell repertoires in COVID-19. Germline CDR1 is MGHRA and CDR2 is YSYEKL. The CDR3 runs 19 residues. Deletions cut 4 bases from V and 7 bases from J, with 31 bases between. This clone has only one observation. The study drew participants aged about 18 to 90 years from fewer than 30 US areas. Participant reports of clinical history set cohort assignment. Authors' methods: For nucleated cells, counts were estimated from reference gene primer amplification. TCRdb's table, derived via immunoSEQ multiplex PCR, lists solely in-frame clones and lacks some. The DNA was the basis for D and trimming; V, J and clone size are from that table. Here the sample spans 150,000 to 200,000 clones, around three quarters being singletons.

The sequenced sample consisted of PBMCs or T cells enriched from blood (not recorded which). The chain links TRBV4-1 to TRBJ1-2; a weak D match, TRBD1 (6 bases). The sequence was collected from a woman aged 50 to 60 with acute COVID-19. For the CDR3, the DNA is TGCGCCAGCAGCCGAGCAGAAGGGGGTTCCAGGACCGAGAGTAGTGGCTACACCTTC. Its protein product is CASSRAEGGSRTESSGYTF.